Below are 31 T cell receptor beta chains sequenced from a single sample in a study of early T cells in non-severe SARS-CoV-2 infection. TCRdb re-analysed the 5' RACE reads in MiXCR, keeping a single row per CDR3 protein. The profile covers about 97,000 distinct CDR3 sequences, with 11% appearing a single time and roughly 5% taken by the ten largest. The material was whole blood, obtained at baseline. Receptors originate from an adult who was a healthcare worker with PCR-confirmed SARS-CoV-2 infection or an uninfected control (not recorded which).

Written as DNA, the CDR3 is TGCAGCGTTGTTGGGGGACAGGGGACCCAGTACTTC. It yields the protein CSVVGGQGTQYF. V usage is TRBV29-1 and J usage is TRBJ2-5; 9 bases match TRBD1. CDR1 SQVTM and CDR2 ANQGSEA come from the germline V gene. The V and J ends lost 4 bases and 7 bases, in that order; junction bases with no gene match: 4. The CDR3 length is 12 residues.

This clonotype appeared a few times. This chain uses TRBV7-9 with TRBJ2-1; TRBD1 matches 12 bases. The V gene end was trimmed by 5 bases and the J gene end by 8 bases; junction bases not matched to a gene: 7. Germline V CDR1 and CDR2: SEHNR, FQNEAQ (reference sequence). This CDR3 spans 15 amino acids. The CDR3 nucleotides are TGTGCCAGCAGCCCCAAGGGACAGGGGGCGGATGAGCAGTTCTTC. This sequence encodes CASSPKGQGADEQFF. Using reference TRBV7-9 and TRBJ2-1 for the parts outside the CDR3, the full variable domain is DTGVSQNPRHKITKRGQNVTFRCDPISEHNRLYWYRQTLGQGPEFLTYFQNEAQLEKSRLLSDRFSAERPKGSFSTLEIQRTEQGDSAMYLCASSPKGQGADEQFFGPGTRLTVL.

This clonotype was counted between two and nine times. The rearrangement joins TRBV4-3 to TRBJ2-1; 7 bases align to TRBD2. Germline lookup yields CDR1 LGHNA and CDR2 YSLEER. The CDR3 covers 13 residues. V gave up 0 bases and J gave up 8 bases; unmatched junction bases: 1. CDR3 DNA sequence: TGCGCCAGCAGCCAAGATGGGGGGGATGAGCAGTTCTTC. Translation: CASSQDGGDEQFF.

Many counts were recorded for this clonotype. V usage is TRBV27 and J usage is TRBJ2-1; tentatively, D is TRBD1 (5 bases). The V gene lost 2 bases and the J gene lost 2 bases, with 16 bases spanning the gap. Germline assignment: CDR1 MNHEY and CDR2 SMNVEV (reference sequence). This CDR3 has 17 residues. The CDR3 sequence is CASSLTVGHFTYNEQFF. The CDR3 region has the DNA TGTGCCAGCAGTTTAACAGTTGGACACTTTACCTACAATGAGCAGTTCTTC.

The CDR3 loop is CASSYSLRAVYNEQFF. For the CDR3, the DNA is TGTGCCAGCAGTTACTCCCTGAGAGCGGTCTACAATGAGCAGTTCTTC. The V call is TRBV6-5, the J call TRBJ2-1, with D possibly being TRBD2 (5 bases). The CDR3 is made up of 16 amino acids. Germline V gene lookup returns CDR1 MNHEY and CDR2 SVGAGI. Trimming took off 0 bases at V and 3 bases at J, with 12 bases between the two ends.

The J gene is TRBJ2-3, the V gene TRBV2; D ambiguous. Germline V gene sequence: CDR1 SNHLY, CDR2 FYNNEI. CDR3 length: 13 residues. V gave up 1 base and J gave up 4 bases, with 6 bases separating them. CDR3 DNA sequence: TGTGCCAGCAGTGAAGACTCCGCAGATACGCAGTATTTT. Residues: CASSEDSADTQYF. The variable domain in full, with the rest retrieved from reference TRBV2 and TRBJ2-3, is EPEVTQTPSHQVTQMGQEVILRCVPISNHLYFYWYRQILGQKVEFLVSFYNNEISEKSEIFDDQFSVERPDGSNFTLKIRSTKLEDSAMYFCASSEDSADTQYFGPGTRLTVL.

This clonotype showed up many times. This chain connects TRBV6-1 to TRBJ1-5; D possibly corresponds to TRBD1 (5 bases). V gave up 5 bases and J gave up 3 bases, with 8 bases separating them. Germline V gene lookup returns CDR1 MNHNS and CDR2 SASEGT. The CDR3 has 13 amino acids. CDR3 nucleotides: TGTGCCAGCAGTTGGGACGTCAATCAGCCCCAGCATTTT. Translating gives CASSWDVNQPQHF.

The V call is TRBV11-2, the J call TRBJ2-6; D is undetermined. Looked up from germline, CDR1 is SGHAT and CDR2 is FQNNGV. The CDR3 covers 16 residues. V was cut by 1 base and J by 0 bases, with 7 bases left in between. CDR3 bases: TGTGCCAGCAGCTTAGGGCAGAGCTCTGGGGCCAACGTCCTGACTTTC. This codes for CASSLGQSSGANVLTF.

V and J are TRBV6-5 and TRBJ1-3; maybe TRBD1 (5 bases). Germline V CDR1 and CDR2: MNHEY, SVGAGI. The length of the CDR3 is 16 residues. The V and J ends lost 6 bases and 2 bases respectively, with 17 bases between them. CDR3 protein: CASRPSEGMTGNTIYF. In nucleotides, the CDR3 is TGTGCCAGCAGACCCTCTGAGGGGATGACTGGAAACACCATATATTTT.

The V call is TRBV7-9, the J call TRBJ2-5; D not resolved. Trimming removed 3 bases from V and 5 bases from J, with 10 bases in between. Per germline, CDR1 SEHNR and CDR2 FQNEAQ (reference sequence). The CDR3 loop spans 13 amino acids. CDR3 in amino acids: CASSFDLVETQYF. DNA for the CDR3: TGTGCCAGCAGCTTTGATCTTGTGGAGACCCAGTACTTC.

V usage is TRBV21-1 and J usage is TRBJ2-2; whether TRBD1, the table's D call, matches the DNA was not checked. TRBV21-1 is classified as a pseudogene. The CDR3 spans 11 residues. For the CDR3, the DNA is TGTGCCAGGTGGGGGACCGGGGAGCTGTTTTTT. Encoded protein: CARWGTGELFF.

The chain recombines TRBV10-3 with TRBJ1-3; tentatively, D is TRBD1 (5 bases). Trimming took 10 bases from V and 0 from J, leaving 13 bases between them. The CDR3 has 14 amino acids. Germline CDR1 reads ENHRY; CDR2 reads SYGVKD. The CDR3, as DNA: TGTGCCACTCGGGACCTGAGCTCTGGAAACACCATATATTTT. Amino acids: CATRDLSSGNTIYF.

This clonotype was picked up many times. The chain carries TRBV10-3 and TRBJ2-3; the match to TRBD2 covers 10 bases. V shed 4 bases, J shed 6 bases, and the junction held 10 bases outside the gene matches. The CDR3 consists of 16 residues. From germline, CDR1 is ENHRY and CDR2 SYGVKD. CDR3: CAISARSGRAADTQYF. The DNA of the CDR3 is TGTGCCATCAGTGCGAGGAGCGGGAGGGCCGCCGATACGCAGTATTTT.

The chain uses TRBV27 and TRBJ2-6; 7 bases fit TRBD2. The CDR3 totals 14 residues. Germline values: CDR1 MNHEY, CDR2 SMNVEV (reference sequence). V gave up 6 bases and J gave up 3 bases; unmatched junction bases: 2. The CDR3 here is CASSGGFGANVLTF. The CDR3 DNA reads TGTGCCAGCAGCGGGGGGTTTGGGGCCAACGTCCTGACTTTC.

The chain carries TRBV24-1 and TRBJ1-2; possible D gene TRBD1, 6 bases. Germline CDR1 and CDR2: KGHDR and SFDVKD. With 0 bases removed from V and 6 bases from J, the gap between germline ends came to 10 bases. The CDR3 consists of 14 residues. The CDR3 region is CATSDLQRDNGYTF. The CDR3 region has the DNA TGTGCCACCAGTGATTTGCAACGGGACAATGGCTACACCTTC.

This clonotype was seen many times. This chain uses TRBV5-1 with TRBJ2-7, with TRBD1 matching 8 bases. Germline V lookup: CDR1 SGHRS, CDR2 YFSETQ. This CDR3 spans 14 amino acids. V dropped 5 bases and J dropped 2; count of bases not matched to a gene: 6. CDR3 coding DNA: TGCGCCAGCAGGTCCGGGACAGGCACCTACGAGCAGTACTTC. This sequence encodes CASRSGTGTYEQYF.

The chain couples TRBV29-1 to TRBJ1-2, with D tentatively TRBD1 (5 bases). The germline CDR1 and CDR2 sequences are SQVTM and ANQGSEA. The CDR3 has 13 residues. V gave up 6 bases and J gave up 8 bases, with 19 bases separating them. The CDR3 loop reads CSVTAGRVRGYTF. CDR3 nucleotide sequence: TGCAGCGTGACGGCGGGCAGGGTCAGAGGCTACACCTTC.

This chain uses TRBV4-1 with TRBJ2-4, with 9 bases that match TRBD2. After removal of 4 bases from V and 8 bases from J, the junction contained 12 bases not matched to a gene. Germline loops: CDR1 MGHRA, CDR2 YSYEKL. CDR3 length: 16 residues. The DNA of the CDR3 is TGCGCCAGCAGCCCCAAGATGGGACTAGCATTCGACATTCAGTACTTC. Residues: CASSPKMGLAFDIQYF.

The chain links TRBV6-1 to TRBJ1-2; D is undetermined. CDR1 is MNHNS and CDR2 is SASEGT in the germline V gene. The CDR3 spans 10 residues. V lost 2 bases and J lost 7, with 2 bases in between. CDR3 in DNA: TGTGCCAGCAGTGAACTTGGCTACACCTTC. Its translation is CASSELGYTF.

This clonotype has only a few counts. This chain links TRBV11-2 with TRBJ1-1; D is possibly TRBD1 (6 bases). This CDR3 is 16 amino acids long. Germline CDR1 is SGHAT and CDR2 is FQNNGV. The V gene lost 5 bases and the J gene lost 0 bases, with 16 bases spanning the gap. The DNA for the CDR3 is TGTGCCAGCAGCCCACGGACAGAGGGCTTGAACACTGAAGCTTTCTTT. Encoded protein: CASSPRTEGLNTEAFF. The full variable domain, its missing parts supplied by reference TRBV11-2 and TRBJ1-1, is EAGVAQSPRYKIIEKRQSVAFWCNPISGHATLYWYQQILGQGPKLLIQFQNNGVVDDSQLPKDRFSAERLKGVDSTLKIQPAKLEDSAVYLCASSPRTEGLNTEAFFGQGTRLTVV.

This clonotype was observed at least ten times. The J gene is TRBJ1-1, the V gene TRBV12-5, with D unresolved. V was cut by 0 bases and J by 1 base, with 9 bases left in between. This CDR3 has 15 residues. CDR1 is LGHNT, CDR2 FRNRAP, per germline. The CDR3 spells CASGLVQSGNTEAFF. Written as DNA, the CDR3 is TGTGCTAGTGGTTTGGTACAGTCAGGGAACACTGAAGCTTTCTTT. Full variable domain (missing parts from reference TRBV12-5 and TRBJ1-1): DARVTQTPRHKVTEMGQEVTMRCQPILGHNTVFWYRQTMMQGLELLAYFRNRAPLDDSGMPKDRFSAEMPDATLATLKIQPSEPRDSAVYFCASGLVQSGNTEAFFGQGTRLTVV.

J is TRBJ2-3 and V is TRBV24-1; TRBD1 matches 8 bases. The CDR3 spans 17 residues. The ends lost 5 bases at V and 6 bases at J; junction bases unmatched: 15. Per the germline V gene, CDR1 is KGHDR and CDR2 is SFDVKD. The CDR3 is CATSGPARDRSRDTQYF. CDR3 DNA: TGTGCCACCAGTGGGCCTGCCCGGGACAGGTCCAGGGATACGCAGTATTTT.

This clonotype occurred many times. This chain uses TRBV5-6 with TRBJ2-7; maybe TRBD1 (6 bases). The germline V and J ends were trimmed by 5 bases and 6 bases, with 15 bases remaining between them. The germline V gene has CDR1 SGHDT and CDR2 YYEEEE. This CDR3 is 13 amino acids long. The CDR3 DNA follows: TGTGCCAGCAGTTGGGGGACACCTGCCGAGCAGTACTTC. Translating it yields CASSWGTPAEQYF.

This clonotype was observed a few times. The chain combines TRBV28 with TRBJ2-3, with D unresolved. This CDR3 is built from 16 residues. The germline V gene has CDR1 MDHEN and CDR2 SYDVKM. Trimming removed 8 bases from V and 0 bases from J, with 18 bases in between. The CDR3 region has the DNA TGTGCCAGCCGGGCCCCCGGGCGACCTAGCACAGATACGCAGTATTTT. The encoded protein is CASRAPGRPSTDTQYF.

In its sample, this clonotype was seen a few times. The rearrangement uses TRBV19 and TRBJ2-3; 7 nucleotides match TRBD2. Germline CDR1 and CDR2: LNHDA and SQIVND (reference sequence). This CDR3 spans 14 amino acids. With V trimmed by 7 bases and J by 1 base, 5 bases remained unmatched. The CDR3 DNA is TGTGCCAGTACCACACGGGGGGGCACAGATACGCAGTATTTT. It specifies CASTTRGGTDTQYF.

The CDR3 DNA sequence: TGTGCCAGCAGTCCTAGGACAATAAATGGCTACACCTTC. It translates to CASSPRTINGYTF. This chain joins TRBV27 and TRBJ1-2; a possible D gene is TRBD1 (5 bases). CDR1 MNHEY and CDR2 SMNVEV come from the germline V gene (reference sequence). The CDR3 loop spans 13 amino acids. V lost 5 bases to trimming and J lost 6 bases, with 13 bases between them.

In this sample, this clonotype turned up a few times. V is TRBV9 and J is TRBJ2-1; 9 bases agree with TRBD2. From germline, CDR1 is SGDLS and CDR2 YYNGEE. Trimming cost V 1 base and J 8 bases; bases outside gene matches: 7. This CDR3 is built from 15 residues. The CDR3 sequence is CASSVLGLASDEQFF. In nucleotides, the CDR3 is TGTGCCAGCAGCGTACTGGGACTAGCCTCGGATGAGCAGTTCTTC.

This clonotype was detected many times. J is TRBJ1-6 and V is TRBV7-2, with unresolved D. The CDR3 runs to 12 residues. Per germline, CDR1 SGHTA and CDR2 FQGNSA. Trimming shortened V by 5 bases and J by 9 bases, and 8 bases separated the two germline ends. The CDR3 region is CASSARASPLHF. The CDR3 DNA reads TGTGCCAGCAGCGCCCGAGCTTCACCCCTCCACTTT.

This clonotype came up many times. V and J are TRBV20-1 and TRBJ1-2; TRBD1 matches 7 bases. The trim removed 5 bases at V and 8 bases at J, leaving 11 bases unmatched. Per germline, CDR1 DFQATT and CDR2 SNEGSKA (reference sequence). This CDR3 region has 13 residues. The CDR3 nucleotides read TGCAGTGCTCAGTTAGACAGGGTAGAGGGCTACACCTTC. Amino acids: CSAQLDRVEGYTF.

The V and J genes are TRBV12-3 or TRBV12-4 and TRBJ1-1, with a possible D match to TRBD1 (5 bases). This CDR3 comprises 13 residues. Between the trimmed V and J ends, which lost 3 bases and 6 bases, there was a span of 11 bases. CDR3 amino acids: CASSFSRDAEAFF. The CDR3 nucleotides are TGTGCCAGCAGTTTCTCCAGGGACGCTGAAGCTTTCTTT.

This clonotype was seen a few times. V usage is TRBV29-1 and J usage is TRBJ2-3; 7 nucleotides match TRBD1. Trimming cost V 3 bases and J 4 bases; bases outside gene matches: 7. CDR1 and CDR2 from the germline V gene are SQVTM and ANQGSEA. The CDR3 length is 14 residues. CDR3 region: CSVEKGARSDTQYF. In nucleotides, the CDR3 is TGCAGCGTTGAGAAGGGGGCGCGTTCAGATACGCAGTATTTT.